This passage covers 8 T cell receptor beta chains from one sample sequenced in a study of T cell repertoires in cytomegalovirus infection. TCRdb reprocessed the reads with MiXCR, giving one entry per CDR3 protein. The repertoire holds approximately 300,000 distinct CDR3 sequences, with around a quarter as singletons. The antigens of these receptors remain unknown. The specimen comprised cultured PBMCs, sampled from culture after CMV antigen stimulation. The receptors shown here come from a human donor in good health (CMV status not recorded). Some clones in this sample may be carry-over from other donors' samples.

The table lists this clonotype with a few counts. J is TRBJ2-7 and V is TRBV7-2; D perhaps matches TRBD2 (5 bases). Germline-derived CDR1 and CDR2 are SGHTA and FQGNSA. Trimming left V 5 bases short and J 2 bases short, with 16 bases between. This CDR3 region has 15 residues. CDR3 amino acids: CASSPQGSLTYEQYF. In nucleotides, the CDR3 is TGTGCCAGCAGCCCCCAAGGGAGCCTTACCTACGAGCAGTACTTC.

The genes are TRBV7-2 and TRBJ2-1; TRBD2 agrees at 7 bases. CDR1 is SGHTA, CDR2 FQGNSA, per germline. Trimming cost V 1 base and J 6 bases; bases outside gene matches: 6. The CDR3 contains 15 residues. CDR3 residues: CASSLEGGSFNEQFF. The DNA of the CDR3 is TGTGCCAGCAGCTTAGAGGGCGGGAGTTTCAATGAGCAGTTCTTC. Based on the CDR3 plus reference TRBV7-2 and TRBJ2-1, the full variable domain is GAGVSQSPSNKVTEKGKDVELRCDPISGHTALYWYRQSLGQGLEFLIYFQGNSAPDKSGLPSDRFSAERTGGSVSTLTIQRTQQEDSAVYLCASSLEGGSFNEQFFGPGTRLTVL.

The CDR3 coding sequence is TGCGCCAGCAGCCTGTTGTTCCAGGGGGCGAGCTCCTACAATGAGCAGTTCTTC. Protein: CASSLLFQGASSYNEQFF. The V and J genes are TRBV4-3 and TRBJ2-1; 8 bases are a match to TRBD1. From germline, CDR1 is LGHNA and CDR2 YSLEER. This CDR3 has 18 amino acids. V trimming: 4 bases; J trimming: 0 bases; junction bases outside the gene matches: 11.

In its sample, this clonotype was seen many times. The chain uses TRBV7-2 and TRBJ2-3; D is unclear. Trimming took 2 bases from V and 1 from J, leaving 10 bases between them. Germline loops: CDR1 SGHTA, CDR2 FQGNSA. The CDR3 consists of 15 residues. CDR3 residues: CASSLNVAGTDTQYF. DNA for the CDR3: TGTGCCAGCAGCTTAAACGTTGCGGGCACAGATACGCAGTATTTT.

This clonotype was seen repeatedly, ten times or more. The chain is built from TRBV7-2 and TRBJ2-1; TRBD2 matches 13 bases. This CDR3 region has 15 residues. Germline V lookup: CDR1 SGHTA, CDR2 FQGNSA. Trimming removed 5 bases from V and 10 bases from J; junction bases left unmatched: 8. This CDR3 is CASSMTSGGYGEQFF. Here the CDR3 DNA reads TGTGCCAGCAGCATGACTAGCGGGGGGTACGGGGAGCAGTTCTTC.

The chain employs TRBV7-9 and TRBJ2-1; 7 bases align to TRBD2. The CDR3 extends over 16 amino acids. CDR1 and CDR2 from the germline V gene are SEHNR and FQNEAQ (reference sequence). The ends lost 5 bases at V and 2 bases at J; junction bases unmatched: 9. The CDR3 here is CASSALAAPTYNEQFF. CDR3 sequence (DNA): TGTGCCAGCAGCGCTCTAGCGGCCCCAACCTACAATGAGCAGTTCTTC. Full variable domain (missing parts from reference TRBV7-9 and TRBJ2-1): DTGVSQNPRHKITKRGQNVTFRCDPISEHNRLYWYRQTLGQGPEFLTYFQNEAQLEKSRLLSDRFSAERPKGSFSTLEIQRTEQGDSAMYLCASSALAAPTYNEQFFGPGTRLTVL.

This clonotype was detected a few times. This sequence joins TRBV28 and TRBJ2-7; TRBD2 matches 9 bases. Germline V gene data show CDR1 as MDHEN and CDR2 as SYDVKM. Germline trimming cut 3 bases from V and 0 bases from J; bases unmatched to any gene: 12. The CDR3 consists of 18 residues. CDR3 region: CASSFPRLAGFPSYEQYF. In nucleotides, the CDR3 is TGTGCCAGCAGTTTCCCGCGGCTAGCGGGATTCCCCTCCTACGAGCAGTACTTC.

Only a few counts were recorded for this clonotype. V and J are TRBV7-3 and TRBJ2-7, with TRBD2 identical over 14 bases. The CDR3 has 15 amino acids. The V gene's germline CDR1 is SGHTA and CDR2 FQGTGA. Trimming took 5 bases from V and 7 from J; bases not matched to a gene: 7. The CDR3 here is CASSGGTSGSSEQYF. The CDR3 DNA follows: TGTGCCAGCAGCGGCGGGACTAGCGGGAGTTCTGAGCAGTACTTC.